This record concerns one TCR beta chain sequence. Its antigen is still unknown. Method: immunoSEQ multiplex PCR; TCRdb's copy keeps in-frame clones and lacks some. This table holds about 110,000 clones, around 81% found once. Trimming took off 1 base at V and 0 bases at J, with 15 bases between the two ends. Germline V gene lookup returns CDR1 MGHRA and CDR2 YSYEKL. This CDR3 comprises 17 residues. This specimen belongs to a study of T cell responses to AZD1222 COVID-19 vaccine. Study-wide results and caveats: The study identified only 6 or 7 AZD1222 recipients as seropositive at baseline. Two doses of AZD1222 preceded a rise in Spike-specific TCR breadth and depth. Mapped onto spike, vaccine-associated CD4 TCRs spanned it and were dominant at 160-218 and 743-854. White British donors predominated, females outnumbered males, and clonal diversity was possibly underestimated.

Sequences were derived from peripheral blood, sampled on day 0 of AZD1222 vaccination. The V gene is TRBV4-1, the J gene TRBJ1-2, with a possible D match to TRBD1 (6 bases). The sequence was obtained from an adult in good health. The CDR3 sequence: CASSQGAGATSNYGYTF. The CDR3, as DNA: TGCGCCAGCAGCCAAGGTGCAGGGGCCACCTCTAACTATGGCTACACCTTC.